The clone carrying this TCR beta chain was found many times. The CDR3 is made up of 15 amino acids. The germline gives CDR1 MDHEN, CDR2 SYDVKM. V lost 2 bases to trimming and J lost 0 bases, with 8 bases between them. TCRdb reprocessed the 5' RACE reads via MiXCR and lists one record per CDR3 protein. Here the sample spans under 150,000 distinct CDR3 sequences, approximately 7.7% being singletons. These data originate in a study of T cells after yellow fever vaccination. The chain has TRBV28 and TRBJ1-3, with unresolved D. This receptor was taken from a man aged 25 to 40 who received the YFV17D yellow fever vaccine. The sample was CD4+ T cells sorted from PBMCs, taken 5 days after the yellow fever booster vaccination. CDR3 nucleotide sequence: TGTGCCAGCAGTTTACCGGCAACCTCTGGAAACACCATATATTTT. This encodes CASSLPATSGNTIYF.